These T cell receptor beta chains were read from a single sample in a study of CD8 T cells in ankylosing spondylitis. A single record per CDR3 protein comes from TCRdb applying MiXCR to the 5' RACE reads. The data show some 400,000 distinct CDR3 sequences, with about a fifth seen just once and about 15% held by the top ten. The sequenced material came from blood, either unsorted or a sorted T cell fraction (not recorded which). These receptors all stem from a male donor with ankylosing spondylitis. The CDR3 runs from the conserved cysteine through the conserved F or W. A D gene is named only where the DNA matches it firmly. Not every row has a clone size; where given, it reads once, few, many or a size class.

J gene: TRBJ1-5
clone size: -
V gene: TRBV9
D gene: -
CDR3 length: 19
CDR3 protein: CATPPRGAHPFYSNQPQHF
CDR3 DNA: TGTGCCACCCCTCCCCGGGGGGCCCATCCCTTTTATAGCAATCAGCCCCAGCATTTT

J gene: TRBJ1-2
clone size: few
V gene: TRBV28
D gene: -
CDR3 length: 13
CDR3 protein: CASSFPSDYGYTF
CDR3 DNA: TGTGCCAGCAGTTTCCCGTCGGACTATGGCTACACCTTC

J gene: TRBJ2-4
clone size: -
V gene: TRBV28
D gene: -
CDR3 length: 17
CDR3 protein: CASSLWGAVGAKNIQYF
CDR3 DNA: TGTGCCAGCAGTTTATGGGGGGCGGTGGGAGCCAAAAACATTCAGTACTTC

J gene: TRBJ1-5
clone size: -
V gene: TRBV12-3/TRBV12-4
D gene: -
CDR3 length: 15
CDR3 protein: CASTNTGPRNQPQHF
CDR3 DNA: TGTGCCAGCACCAACACAGGGCCCCGGAATCAGCCCCAGCATTTT

J gene: TRBJ2-1
clone size: -
V gene: TRBV7-7
D gene: -
CDR3 length: 15
CDR3 protein: CASSLGQRGHNEQFF
CDR3 DNA: TGTGCTAGCAGCTTAGGACAGCGGGGCCACAATGAGCAGTTCTTC

J gene: TRBJ2-7
clone size: few
V gene: TRBV6-2/TRBV6-3
D gene: -
CDR3 length: 12
CDR3 protein: CASSYSTLEQYF
CDR3 DNA: TGTGCCAGCAGTTACTCGACCCTCGAGCAGTACTTC

J gene: TRBJ1-1
clone size: few
V gene: TRBV7-9
D gene: -
CDR3 length: 16
CDR3 protein: CASSLDFAGGRTEAFF
CDR3 DNA: TGTGCCAGCAGCTTAGATTTCGCGGGAGGTCGCACTGAAGCTTTCTTT

J gene: TRBJ2-5
clone size: few
V gene: TRBV7-3
D gene: -
CDR3 length: 15
CDR3 protein: CASSLMGSGQETQYF
CDR3 DNA: TGTGCCAGCAGCTTAATGGGCTCAGGACAAGAGACCCAGTACTTC

J gene: TRBJ1-3
clone size: many
V gene: TRBV10-2
D gene: -
CDR3 length: 14
CDR3 protein: CASRDITSGNTIYF
CDR3 DNA: TGCGCCAGCCGGGACATTACCTCTGGAAACACCATATATTTT

J gene: TRBJ1-2
clone size: -
V gene: TRBV20-1
D gene: -
CDR3 length: 14
CDR3 protein: CSAERDTQDYGYTF
CDR3 DNA: TGCAGTGCCGAACGGGACACGCAAGACTATGGCTACACCTTC

J gene: TRBJ2-5
clone size: -
V gene: TRBV20-1
D gene: -
CDR3 length: 14
CDR3 protein: CSAHPGLAQETQYF
CDR3 DNA: TGCAGTGCTCACCCCGGCTTAGCCCAAGAGACCCAGTACTTC

J gene: TRBJ2-3
clone size: -
V gene: TRBV5-1
D gene: TRBD2
CDR3 length: 19
CDR3 protein: CASSLIRGTSGSGTDTQYF
CDR3 DNA: TGCGCCAGCAGCTTGATCAGGGGGACTAGCGGGAGCGGCACAGATACGCAGTATTTT

J gene: TRBJ2-7
clone size: -
V gene: TRBV5-1
D gene: TRBD1
CDR3 length: 15
CDR3 protein: CASRSRPGQGSSTYF
CDR3 DNA: TGCGCCAGCAGGTCGAGACCGGGACAGGGTTCGAGTACGTACTTC

J gene: TRBJ2-7
clone size: few
V gene: TRBV12-5
D gene: TRBD2
CDR3 length: 16
CDR3 protein: CASAPSRASGKYEQYF
CDR3 DNA: TGTGCTAGTGCCCCGTCCCGGGCTAGCGGGAAATACGAGCAGTACTTC

J gene: TRBJ1-2
clone size: few
V gene: TRBV7-9
D gene: TRBD1
CDR3 length: 16
CDR3 protein: CASSLTTGRGFYGYTF
CDR3 DNA: TGTGCCAGCAGCTTAACTACCGGCAGGGGGTTCTATGGCTACACCTTC

J gene: TRBJ1-3
clone size: few
V gene: TRBV15
D gene: -
CDR3 length: 17
CDR3 protein: CATSRDIAERSGNTIYF
CDR3 DNA: TGTGCCACCAGCAGAGATATTGCAGAGCGCTCTGGAAACACCATATATTTT

J gene: TRBJ2-7
clone size: -
V gene: TRBV20-1
D gene: TRBD2
CDR3 length: 14
CDR3 protein: CSAGGTSGTLEQYF
CDR3 DNA: TGCAGTGCCGGGGGGACTAGCGGGACCTTAGAGCAGTACTTC

J gene: TRBJ1-6
clone size: few
V gene: TRBV20-1
D gene: -
CDR3 length: 15
CDR3 protein: CSARLSGIHDSPLHF
CDR3 DNA: TGCAGTGCTAGACTCTCAGGGATCCACGATTCACCCCTCCACTTT

J gene: TRBJ2-2
clone size: few
V gene: TRBV10-3
D gene: -
CDR3 length: 17
CDR3 protein: CAISESRGNVNTGELFF
CDR3 DNA: TGTGCCATCAGTGAGTCGAGGGGCAACGTGAACACCGGGGAGCTGTTTTTT

J gene: TRBJ2-7
clone size: -
V gene: TRBV18
D gene: -
CDR3 length: 15
CDR3 protein: CASSPDRSRLTEQYF
CDR3 DNA: TGTGCCAGCTCACCCGACAGATCCAGGCTTACCGAGCAGTACTTC

J gene: TRBJ2-2
clone size: few
V gene: TRBV5-1
D gene: -
CDR3 length: 14
CDR3 protein: CASLLELFTGELFF
CDR3 DNA: TGCGCCAGTCTCCTGGAGCTTTTCACCGGGGAGCTGTTTTTT

J gene: TRBJ1-1
clone size: many
V gene: TRBV5-1
D gene: -
CDR3 length: 13
CDR3 protein: CASSFQGGTEAFF
CDR3 DNA: TGTGCCAGCAGTTTTCAGGGTGGCACTGAAGCTTTCTTT

J gene: TRBJ2-7
clone size: -
V gene: TRBV12-3/TRBV12-4
D gene: TRBD2
CDR3 length: 12
CDR3 protein: CASSLGPRGEYF
CDR3 DNA: TGTGCCAGCAGTTTAGGACCCCGGGGGGAGTACTTC

J gene: TRBJ1-1
clone size: -
V gene: TRBV2
D gene: -
CDR3 length: 14
CDR3 protein: CASSERVRAAEAFF
CDR3 DNA: TGTGCCAGCAGTGAAAGGGTCAGGGCTGCTGAAGCTTTCTTT

J gene: TRBJ1-2
clone size: few
V gene: TRBV28
D gene: -
CDR3 length: 13
CDR3 protein: CASSGSPIYGYTF
CDR3 DNA: TGTGCCAGCAGTGGGAGCCCGATCTATGGCTACACCTTC

J gene: TRBJ1-4
clone size: -
V gene: TRBV4-1
D gene: -
CDR3 length: 16
CDR3 protein: CASSPQSGAWGEKLFF
CDR3 DNA: TGCGCCAGCAGCCCCCAATCGGGGGCTTGGGGTGAAAAACTGTTTTTT

J gene: TRBJ2-2
clone size: -
V gene: TRBV28
D gene: TRBD1
CDR3 length: 16
CDR3 protein: CASSPPGTGSSGELFF
CDR3 DNA: TGTGCCAGCAGCCCCCCCGGGACAGGGTCGTCAGGGGAGCTGTTTTTT

J gene: TRBJ2-7
clone size: -
V gene: TRBV11-1
D gene: -
CDR3 length: 14
CDR3 protein: CASSVGHGVGEQYF
CDR3 DNA: TGTGCCAGCTCGGTGGGTCACGGGGTCGGGGAGCAGTACTTC

J gene: TRBJ2-5
clone size: few
V gene: TRBV28
D gene: -
CDR3 length: 12
CDR3 protein: CASTSQRETQYF
CDR3 DNA: TGTGCCAGCACCTCCCAGAGGGAGACCCAGTACTTC

J gene: TRBJ2-1
clone size: -
V gene: TRBV29-1
D gene: TRBD2
CDR3 length: 18
CDR3 protein: CSVDLGLAGGLSYNEQFF
CDR3 DNA: TGCAGCGTTGATTTGGGACTAGCGGGAGGTCTCTCCTACAATGAGCAGTTCTTC

J gene: TRBJ2-3
clone size: -
V gene: TRBV5-4
D gene: -
CDR3 length: 14
CDR3 protein: CASSFRQSTDTQYF
CDR3 DNA: TGTGCCAGCAGCTTTCGACAGAGCACAGATACGCAGTATTTT

J gene: TRBJ2-7
clone size: -
V gene: TRBV29-1
D gene: TRBD2
CDR3 length: 13
CDR3 protein: CSVAQGGPDEQYF
CDR3 DNA: TGCAGCGTTGCCCAGGGAGGGCCCGACGAGCAGTACTTC

J gene: TRBJ2-1
clone size: few
V gene: TRBV7-8
D gene: TRBD2
CDR3 length: 17
CDR3 protein: CASRRPRLAERYNEQFF
CDR3 DNA: TGTGCCAGCAGACGACCTCGACTAGCGGAGCGATACAATGAGCAGTTCTTC

J gene: TRBJ2-2
clone size: -
V gene: TRBV15
D gene: -
CDR3 length: 16
CDR3 protein: CATSRRASSNTGELFF
CDR3 DNA: TGTGCCACCAGCAGGCGGGCGAGCTCGAACACCGGGGAGCTGTTTTTT

J gene: TRBJ2-3
clone size: few
V gene: TRBV20-1
D gene: -
CDR3 length: 13
CDR3 protein: CSSAGPSTDTQYF
CDR3 DNA: TGCAGCTCGGCAGGGCCTAGCACAGATACGCAGTATTTT

J gene: TRBJ1-5
clone size: few
V gene: TRBV29-1
D gene: -
CDR3 length: 12
CDR3 protein: CSARDAHQPQHF
CDR3 DNA: TGCAGCGCCCGGGACGCGCATCAGCCCCAGCATTTT

J gene: TRBJ2-1
clone size: many
V gene: TRBV3-1
D gene: -
CDR3 length: 11
CDR3 protein: CASSLYNEQFF
CDR3 DNA: TGTGCCAGCAGCTTATACAATGAGCAGTTCTTC

J gene: TRBJ2-5
clone size: few
V gene: TRBV20-1
D gene: TRBD2
CDR3 length: 13
CDR3 protein: CSARDPGREAQYF
CDR3 DNA: TGCAGTGCTAGAGATCCAGGGAGGGAGGCCCAGTACTTC

J gene: TRBJ1-2
clone size: few
V gene: TRBV7-9
D gene: -
CDR3 length: 13
CDR3 protein: CASSLGGHYGYTF
CDR3 DNA: TGTGCCAGCAGCTTAGGGGGGCACTATGGCTACACCTTC

J gene: TRBJ1-4
clone size: -
V gene: TRBV29-1
D gene: TRBD1
CDR3 length: 14
CDR3 protein: CSVRQGASNEKLFF
CDR3 DNA: TGCAGCGTTCGTCAGGGGGCTTCTAATGAAAAACTGTTTTTT

J gene: TRBJ2-7
clone size: few
V gene: TRBV10-3
D gene: -
CDR3 length: 16
CDR3 protein: CAISARGGRGNYEQYF
CDR3 DNA: TGTGCCATCAGTGCCCGGGGCGGCAGGGGAAACTACGAGCAGTACTTC

J gene: TRBJ2-3
clone size: many
V gene: TRBV5-1
D gene: TRBD2
CDR3 length: 15
CDR3 protein: CASSRTSPSTDTQYF
CDR3 DNA: TGCGCCAGCAGCCGGACTAGCCCTAGCACAGATACGCAGTATTTT